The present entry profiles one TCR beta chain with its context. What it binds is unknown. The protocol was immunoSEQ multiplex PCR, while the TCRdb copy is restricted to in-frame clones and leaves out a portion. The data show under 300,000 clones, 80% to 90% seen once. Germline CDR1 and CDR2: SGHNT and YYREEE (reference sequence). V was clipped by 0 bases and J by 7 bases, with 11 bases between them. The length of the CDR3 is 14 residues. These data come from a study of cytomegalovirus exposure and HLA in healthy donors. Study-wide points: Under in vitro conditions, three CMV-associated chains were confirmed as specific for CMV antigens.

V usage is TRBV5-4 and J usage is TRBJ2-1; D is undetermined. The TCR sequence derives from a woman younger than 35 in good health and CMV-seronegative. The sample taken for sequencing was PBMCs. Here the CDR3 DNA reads TGTGCCAGCAGCTTGGGAGCTAGAGAGAATGAGCAGTTCTTC. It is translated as CASSLGARENEQFF.